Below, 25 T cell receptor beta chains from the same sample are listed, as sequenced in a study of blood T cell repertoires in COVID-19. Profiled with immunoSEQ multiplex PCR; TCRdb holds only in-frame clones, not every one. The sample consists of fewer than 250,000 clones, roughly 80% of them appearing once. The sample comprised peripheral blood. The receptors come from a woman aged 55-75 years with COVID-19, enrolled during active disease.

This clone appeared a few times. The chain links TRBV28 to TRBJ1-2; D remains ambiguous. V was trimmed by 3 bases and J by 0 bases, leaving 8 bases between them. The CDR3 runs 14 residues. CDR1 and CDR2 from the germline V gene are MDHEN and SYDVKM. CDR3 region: CASSFPRPNYGYTF. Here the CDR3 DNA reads TGTGCCAGCAGTTTCCCCAGGCCTAACTATGGCTACACCTTC.

CDR3 region: CASSPGTGGDGNTIYF. The CDR3 DNA follows: TGCGCCAGCAGTCCCGGGACAGGGGGCGATGGAAACACCATATATTTT. The V gene is TRBV5-1, the J gene TRBJ1-3, with 12 bases matching TRBD1. The length of the CDR3 is 16 residues. CDR1 is SGHRS and CDR2 is YFSETQ in the germline V gene. The ends lost 5 bases at V and 3 bases at J; junction bases unmatched: 6. The full variable domain, its missing parts supplied by reference TRBV5-1 and TRBJ1-3, is KAGVTQTPRYLIKTRGQQVTLSCSPISGHRSVSWYQQTPGQGLQFLFEYFSETQRNKGNFPGRFSGRQFSNSRSEMNVSTLELGDSALYLCASSPGTGGDGNTIYFGEGSWLTVV.

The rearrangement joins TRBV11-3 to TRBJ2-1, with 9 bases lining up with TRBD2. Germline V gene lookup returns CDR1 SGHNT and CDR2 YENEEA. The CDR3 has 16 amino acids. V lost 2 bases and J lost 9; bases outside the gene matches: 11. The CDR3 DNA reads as TGTGCCAGCAGCTTAATAGCGGGAGTAACAGAGGGTGAGCAGTTCTTC. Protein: CASSLIAGVTEGEQFF.

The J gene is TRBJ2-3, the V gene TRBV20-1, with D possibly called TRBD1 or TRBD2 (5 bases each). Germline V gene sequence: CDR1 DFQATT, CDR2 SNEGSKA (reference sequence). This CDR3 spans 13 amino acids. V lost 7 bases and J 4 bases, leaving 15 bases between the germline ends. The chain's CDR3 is CSESEGLADTQYF. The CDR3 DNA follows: TGCAGTGAAAGTGAGGGGCTCGCAGATACGCAGTATTTT.

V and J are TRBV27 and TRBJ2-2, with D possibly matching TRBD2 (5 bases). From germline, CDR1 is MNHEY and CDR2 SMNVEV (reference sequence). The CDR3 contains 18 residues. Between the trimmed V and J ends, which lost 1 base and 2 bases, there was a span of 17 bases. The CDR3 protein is CASSLFPQRLANTGELFF. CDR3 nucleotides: TGTGCCAGCAGTTTATTCCCTCAGAGGCTAGCAAACACCGGGGAGCTGTTTTTT.

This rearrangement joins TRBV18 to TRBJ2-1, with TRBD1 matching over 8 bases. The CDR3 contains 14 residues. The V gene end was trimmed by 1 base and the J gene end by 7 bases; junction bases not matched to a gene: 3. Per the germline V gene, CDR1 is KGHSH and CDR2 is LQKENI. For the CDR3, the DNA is TGTGCCAGCTCACCACGACAGGGGCGAAATGAGCAGTTCTTC. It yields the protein CASSPRQGRNEQFF.

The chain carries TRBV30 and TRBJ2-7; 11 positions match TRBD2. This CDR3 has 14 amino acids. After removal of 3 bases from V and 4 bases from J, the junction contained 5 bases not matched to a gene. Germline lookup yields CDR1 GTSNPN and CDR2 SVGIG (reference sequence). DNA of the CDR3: TGTGCCTGGAGGGTAGCGGGAGGGCCGTACGAGCAGTACTTC. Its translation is CAWRVAGGPYEQYF.

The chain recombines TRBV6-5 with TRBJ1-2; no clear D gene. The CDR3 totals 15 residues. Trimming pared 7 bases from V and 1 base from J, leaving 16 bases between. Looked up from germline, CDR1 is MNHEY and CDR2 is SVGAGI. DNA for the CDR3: TGTGCCAGCAAGCTTGCCGGTTCTCTTAACTATGGCTACACCTTC. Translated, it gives CASKLAGSLNYGYTF.

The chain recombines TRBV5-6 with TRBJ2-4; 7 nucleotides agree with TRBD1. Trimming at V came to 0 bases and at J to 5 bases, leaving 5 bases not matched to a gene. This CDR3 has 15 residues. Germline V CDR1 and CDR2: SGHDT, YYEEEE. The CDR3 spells CASSLVTGFENIQYF. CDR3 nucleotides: TGTGCCAGCAGCTTGGTGACAGGGTTCGAAAACATTCAGTACTTC.

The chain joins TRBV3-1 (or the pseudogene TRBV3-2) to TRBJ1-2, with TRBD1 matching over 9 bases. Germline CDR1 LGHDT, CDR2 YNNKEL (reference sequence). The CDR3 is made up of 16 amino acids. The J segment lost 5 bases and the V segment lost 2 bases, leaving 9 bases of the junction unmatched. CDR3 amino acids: CASSQNSGTGLYGYTF. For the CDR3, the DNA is TGTGCCAGCAGCCAAAATTCCGGGACAGGGTTATATGGCTACACCTTC.

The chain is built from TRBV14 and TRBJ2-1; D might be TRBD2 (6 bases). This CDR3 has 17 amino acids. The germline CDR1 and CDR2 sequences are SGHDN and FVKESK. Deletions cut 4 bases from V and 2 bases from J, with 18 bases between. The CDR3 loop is CASSRLGTPNTYNEQFF. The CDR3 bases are TGTGCCAGCAGCCGGCTCGGGACTCCCAATACCTACAATGAGCAGTTCTTC.

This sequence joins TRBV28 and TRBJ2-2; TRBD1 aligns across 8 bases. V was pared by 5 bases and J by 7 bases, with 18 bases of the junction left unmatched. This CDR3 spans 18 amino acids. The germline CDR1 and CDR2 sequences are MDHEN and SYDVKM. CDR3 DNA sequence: TGTGCCAGCAGTGTCTCCCGGACAGGGCTGCGAAGGAGCGGGGAGCTGTTTTTT. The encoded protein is CASSVSRTGLRRSGELFF.

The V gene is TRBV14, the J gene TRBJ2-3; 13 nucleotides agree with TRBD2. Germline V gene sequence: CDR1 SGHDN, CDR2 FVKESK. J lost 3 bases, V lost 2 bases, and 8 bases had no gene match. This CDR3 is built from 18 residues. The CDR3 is CASSQSKPGLAGTDTQYF. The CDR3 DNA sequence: TGTGCCAGCAGCCAAAGCAAACCGGGACTAGCGGGAACAGATACGCAGTATTTT.

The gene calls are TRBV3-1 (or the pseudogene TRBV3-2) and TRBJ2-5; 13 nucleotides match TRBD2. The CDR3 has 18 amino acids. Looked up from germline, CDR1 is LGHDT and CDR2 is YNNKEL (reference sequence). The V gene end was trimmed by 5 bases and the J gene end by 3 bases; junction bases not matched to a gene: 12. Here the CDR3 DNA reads TGTGCCAGCAGCACATGGACTAGCGGGAGTGTAAACGAAGAGACCCAGTACTTC. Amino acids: CASSTWTSGSVNEETQYF.

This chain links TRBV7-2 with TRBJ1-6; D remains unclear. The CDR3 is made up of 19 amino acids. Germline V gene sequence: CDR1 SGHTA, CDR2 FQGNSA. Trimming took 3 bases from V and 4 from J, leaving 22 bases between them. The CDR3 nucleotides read TGTGCCAGCAGCTTGAGGGTCCGCGCCACAAGAGGATATAATTCACCCCTCCACTTT. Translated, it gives CASSLRVRATRGYNSPLHF.

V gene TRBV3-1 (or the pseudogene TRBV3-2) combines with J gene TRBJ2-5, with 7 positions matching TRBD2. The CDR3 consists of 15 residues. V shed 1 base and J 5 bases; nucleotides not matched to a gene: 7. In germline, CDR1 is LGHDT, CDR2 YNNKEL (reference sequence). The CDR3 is CASSQVSGRGETQYF. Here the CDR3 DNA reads TGTGCCAGCAGCCAAGTCTCAGGGCGGGGGGAGACCCAGTACTTC.

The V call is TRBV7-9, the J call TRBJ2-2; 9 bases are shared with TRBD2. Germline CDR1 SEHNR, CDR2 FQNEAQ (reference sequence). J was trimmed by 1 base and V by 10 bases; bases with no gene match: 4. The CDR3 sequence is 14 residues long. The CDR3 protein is CATTTSGNTGELFF. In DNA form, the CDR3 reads TGTGCCACCACGACTAGCGGGAACACCGGGGAGCTGTTTTTT.

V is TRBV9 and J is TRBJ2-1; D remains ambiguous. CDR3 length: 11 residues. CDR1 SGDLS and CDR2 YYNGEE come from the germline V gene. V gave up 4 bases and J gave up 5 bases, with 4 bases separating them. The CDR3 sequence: CASSSDNEQFF. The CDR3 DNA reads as TGTGCCAGCAGCTCGGACAATGAGCAGTTCTTC.

CDR3 residues: CASSHVRSGNTIYF. The CDR3 nucleotides are TGTGCCAGCAGCCACGTGAGGTCGGGAAACACCATATATTTT. This chain links TRBV14 with TRBJ1-3; D is undetermined. Trimming stripped 3 bases from V and 4 bases from J, with 10 bases between. The CDR3 consists of 14 residues. CDR1 and CDR2 (germline): SGHDN, FVKESK.

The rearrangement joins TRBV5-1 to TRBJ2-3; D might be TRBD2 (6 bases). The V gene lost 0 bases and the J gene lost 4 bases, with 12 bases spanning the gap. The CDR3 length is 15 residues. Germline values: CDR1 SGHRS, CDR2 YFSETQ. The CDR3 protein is CASSLGGERADTQYF. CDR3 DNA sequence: TGCGCCAGCAGCTTGGGCGGGGAAAGAGCAGATACGCAGTATTTT. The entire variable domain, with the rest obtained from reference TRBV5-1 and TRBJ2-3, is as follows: KAGVTQTPRYLIKTRGQQVTLSCSPISGHRSVSWYQQTPGQGLQFLFEYFSETQRNKGNFPGRFSGRQFSNSRSEMNVSTLELGDSALYLCASSLGGERADTQYFGPGTRLTVL.

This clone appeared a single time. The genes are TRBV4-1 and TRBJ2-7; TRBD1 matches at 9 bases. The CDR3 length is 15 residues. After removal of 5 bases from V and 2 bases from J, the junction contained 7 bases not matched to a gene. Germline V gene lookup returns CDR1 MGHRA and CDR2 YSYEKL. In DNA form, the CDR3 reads TGCGCCAGCAGCACAGCCGGGACAGGGACCTACGAGCAGTACTTC. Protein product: CASSTAGTGTYEQYF.

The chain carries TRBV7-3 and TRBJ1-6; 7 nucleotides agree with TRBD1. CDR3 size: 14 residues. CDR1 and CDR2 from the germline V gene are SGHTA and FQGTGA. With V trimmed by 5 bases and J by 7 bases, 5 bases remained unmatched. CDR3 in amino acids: CASSTTGRNSPLHF. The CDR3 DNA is TGTGCCAGCAGCACGACAGGGCGCAATTCACCCCTCCACTTT.

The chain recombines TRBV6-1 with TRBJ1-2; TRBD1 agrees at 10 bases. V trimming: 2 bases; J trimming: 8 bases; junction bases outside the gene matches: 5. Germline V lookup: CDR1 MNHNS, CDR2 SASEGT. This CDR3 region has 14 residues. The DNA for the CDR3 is TGTGCCAGCAGTGAACCTGGGACAGGGGAAGGCTACACCTTC. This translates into CASSEPGTGEGYTF.

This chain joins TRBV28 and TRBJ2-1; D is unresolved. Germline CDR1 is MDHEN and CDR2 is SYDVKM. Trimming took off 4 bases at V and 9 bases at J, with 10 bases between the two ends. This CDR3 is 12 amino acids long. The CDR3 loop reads CASSSPLGEQFF. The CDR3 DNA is TGTGCCAGCAGTTCCCCCCTAGGTGAGCAGTTCTTC.

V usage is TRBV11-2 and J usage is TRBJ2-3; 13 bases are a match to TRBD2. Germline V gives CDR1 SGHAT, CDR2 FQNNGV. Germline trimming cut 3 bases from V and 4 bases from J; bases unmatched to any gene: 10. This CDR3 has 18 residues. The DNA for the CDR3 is TGTGCCAGCAGCTTCCCTCTTGGACTAGCGGGAGAACCAGATACGCAGTATTTT. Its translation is CASSFPLGLAGEPDTQYF.